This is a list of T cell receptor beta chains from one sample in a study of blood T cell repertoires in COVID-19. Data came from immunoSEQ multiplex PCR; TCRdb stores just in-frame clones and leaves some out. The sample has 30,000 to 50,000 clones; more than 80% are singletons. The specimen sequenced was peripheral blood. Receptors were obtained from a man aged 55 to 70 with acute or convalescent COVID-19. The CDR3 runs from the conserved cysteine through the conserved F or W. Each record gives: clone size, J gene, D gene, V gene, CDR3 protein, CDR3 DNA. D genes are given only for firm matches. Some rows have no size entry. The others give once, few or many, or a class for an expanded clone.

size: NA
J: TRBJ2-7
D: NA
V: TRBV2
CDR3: CASSGRGEQYF
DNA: TGTGCCAGCAGTGGAAGGGGCGAGCAGTACTTC

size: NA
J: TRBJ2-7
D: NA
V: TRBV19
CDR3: CASSRFGTDSYEQYF
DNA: TGTGCCAGTAGCCGTTTCGGTACAGACTCCTACGAGCAGTACTTC

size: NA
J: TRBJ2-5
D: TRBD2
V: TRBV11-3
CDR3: CASSLGAGLAGETQYF
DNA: TGTGCCAGCAGCTTAGGGGCCGGACTAGCGGGAGAGACCCAGTACTTC

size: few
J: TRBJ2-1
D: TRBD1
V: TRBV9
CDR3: CASSVPGGDEQFF
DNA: TGTGCCAGCAGCGTCCCAGGGGGCGATGAGCAGTTCTTC

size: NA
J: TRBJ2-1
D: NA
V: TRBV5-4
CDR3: CASSSSGDEQFF
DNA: TGTGCCAGCAGCTCGTCCGGGGATGAGCAGTTCTTC

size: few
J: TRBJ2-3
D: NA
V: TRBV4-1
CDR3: CASSQGLASTDTQYF
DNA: TGCGCCAGCAGCCAGGGCCTAGCCAGCACAGATACGCAGTATTTT

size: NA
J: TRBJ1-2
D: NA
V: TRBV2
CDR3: CASTPGGQVYGYTF
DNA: TGTGCCAGCACCCCCGGGGGTCAAGTCTATGGCTACACCTTC

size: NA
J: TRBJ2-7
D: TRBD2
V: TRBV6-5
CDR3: CASRGLAENSYEQYF
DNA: TGTGCCAGCAGGGGACTAGCGGAGAATTCGTACGAGCAGTACTTC

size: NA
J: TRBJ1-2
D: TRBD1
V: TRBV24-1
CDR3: CATSDPTQDREGGYTF
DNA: TGTGCCACCAGTGATCCTACACAGGACAGGGAGGGAGGCTACACCTTC

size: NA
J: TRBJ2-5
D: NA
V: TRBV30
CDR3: CAWSEAGTNLETQYF
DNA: TGTGCCTGGAGTGAGGCAGGCACCAATTTAGAGACCCAGTACTTC

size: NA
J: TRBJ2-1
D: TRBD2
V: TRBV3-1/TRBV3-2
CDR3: CASSLLPGLAGERNEQFF
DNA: TGTGCCAGCAGCCTCCTCCCGGGACTAGCGGGAGAACGGAATGAGCAGTTCTTC

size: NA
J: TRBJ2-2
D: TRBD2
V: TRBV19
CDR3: CASSIGERGSGRPWTGELFF
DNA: TGTGCCAGTAGTATAGGTGAAAGGGGTAGCGGGAGGCCCTGGACCGGGGAGCTGTTTTTT

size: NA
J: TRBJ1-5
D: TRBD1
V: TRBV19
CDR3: CASSTYRGQPQHF
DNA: TGTGCCAGTAGTACATACAGGGGGCAGCCCCAGCATTTT

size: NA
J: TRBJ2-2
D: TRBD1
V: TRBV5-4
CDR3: CASRGTGNAGELFF
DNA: TGTGCCAGCCGGGGGACAGGGAACGCCGGGGAGCTGTTTTTT

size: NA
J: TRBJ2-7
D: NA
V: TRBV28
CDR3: CASSLGGHSSNEQYF
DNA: TGTGCCAGCAGCCTAGGGGGACACTCCTCTAACGAGCAGTACTTC

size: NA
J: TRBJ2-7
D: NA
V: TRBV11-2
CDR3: CASSLDLEGNEQYF
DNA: TGTGCCAGCAGCTTAGATCTGGAGGGGAACGAGCAGTACTTC

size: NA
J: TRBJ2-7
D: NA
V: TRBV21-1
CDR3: CASSHPDRDNEQYF
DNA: TGTGCCAGCAGCCACCCGGACAGGGACAACGAGCAGTACTTC

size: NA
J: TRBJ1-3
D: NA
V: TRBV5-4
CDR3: CASSLQGINTIYF
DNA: TGTGCCAGCAGCTTGCAGGGGATAAACACCATATATTTT

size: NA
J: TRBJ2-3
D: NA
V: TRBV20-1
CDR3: CSGGQGDTQYF
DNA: TGCAGTGGGGGGCAGGGCGATACGCAGTATTTT

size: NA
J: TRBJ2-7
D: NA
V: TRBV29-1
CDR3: CSVDDVGTPFGEQYF
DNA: TGCAGCGTTGATGACGTCGGGACTCCCTTCGGCGAGCAGTACTTC

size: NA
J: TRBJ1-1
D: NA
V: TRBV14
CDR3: CASSHGGGTEAFF
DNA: TGTGCCAGCAGCCATGGGGGCGGCACTGAAGCTTTCTTT

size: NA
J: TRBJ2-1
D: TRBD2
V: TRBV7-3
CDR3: CASSLSGVAGGPYEQFF
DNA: TGTGCCAGCAGCTTATCCGGCGTGGCGGGAGGGCCCTATGAGCAGTTCTTC

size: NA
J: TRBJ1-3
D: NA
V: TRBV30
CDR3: CATPTEPSGNTIYF
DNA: TGTGCAACCCCAACGGAGCCCTCTGGAAACACCATATATTTT

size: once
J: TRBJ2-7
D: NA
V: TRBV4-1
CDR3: CASSRPDWYEQYF
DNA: TGCGCCAGCAGCCGTCCGGACTGGTACGAGCAGTACTTC

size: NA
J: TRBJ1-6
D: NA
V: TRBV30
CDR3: CAWINRASNSPLHF
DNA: TGTGCCTGGATTAACAGGGCTTCTAATTCACCCCTCCACTTT

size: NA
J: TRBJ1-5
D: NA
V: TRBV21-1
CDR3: CASSKVGDRAARGNQPQHF
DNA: TGTGCCAGCAGCAAAGTAGGCGACAGGGCCGCCCGAGGGAATCAGCCCCAGCATTTT

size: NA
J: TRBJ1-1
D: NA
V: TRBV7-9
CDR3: CASSSQEGTEAFF
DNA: TGTGCCAGCAGCTCCCAGGAGGGCACTGAAGCTTTCTTT

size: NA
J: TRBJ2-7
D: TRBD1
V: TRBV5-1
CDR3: CASSSGTGATYEQYF
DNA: TGCGCCAGCAGCTCCGGGACAGGGGCGACCTACGAGCAGTACTTC

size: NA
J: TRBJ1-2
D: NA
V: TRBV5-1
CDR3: CVPPQQGYGYTF
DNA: TGCGTCCCGCCACAACAGGGCTATGGCTACACCTTC

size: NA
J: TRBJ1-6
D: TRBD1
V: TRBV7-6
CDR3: CASSLGTGLNSPLHF
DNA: TGTGCCAGCAGCTTAGGGACAGGGCTTAATTCACCCCTCCACTTT

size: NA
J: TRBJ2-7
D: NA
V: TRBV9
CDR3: CASSVGVLAGYEQYF
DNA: TGTGCCAGCAGCGTGGGAGTGCTTGCTGGGTACGAGCAGTACTTC

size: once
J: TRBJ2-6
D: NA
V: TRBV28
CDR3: CASSRDVSGANVLTF
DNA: TGTGCCAGCAGCAGGGATGTCTCTGGGGCCAACGTCCTGACTTTC

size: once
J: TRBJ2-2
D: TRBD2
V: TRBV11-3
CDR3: CASSSKGRLAGGTGELFF
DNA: TGTGCCAGCAGCTCGAAGGGGAGACTAGCGGGAGGCACCGGGGAGCTGTTTTTT

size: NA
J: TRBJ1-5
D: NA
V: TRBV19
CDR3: CASSGQGSQPQHF
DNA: TGTGCCAGTAGTGGGCAGGGGAGTCAGCCCCAGCATTTT

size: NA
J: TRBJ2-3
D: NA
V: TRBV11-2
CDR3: CASSSPGTDTQYF
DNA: TGTGCCAGCAGCTCCCCGGGCACAGATACGCAGTATTTT

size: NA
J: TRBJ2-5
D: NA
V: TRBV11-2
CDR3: CASSLEPSQGGSETQYF
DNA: TGTGCCAGCAGCTTAGAGCCCAGCCAGGGGGGTTCTGAGACCCAGTACTTC

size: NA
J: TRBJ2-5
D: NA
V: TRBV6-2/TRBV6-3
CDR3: CASSSLGIGETQYF
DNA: TGTGCCAGCAGTTCACTCGGGATTGGGGAGACCCAGTACTTC

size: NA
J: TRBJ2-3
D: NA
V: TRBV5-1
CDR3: CASSPLVPPDTQYF
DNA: TGCGCCAGCAGCCCCTTAGTCCCCCCAGATACGCAGTATTTT

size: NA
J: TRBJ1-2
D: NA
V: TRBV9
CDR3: CASSVSSVSRGRISYGYTF
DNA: TGTGCCAGCAGCGTATCATCCGTTAGCCGCGGGCGGATATCTTATGGCTACACCTTC

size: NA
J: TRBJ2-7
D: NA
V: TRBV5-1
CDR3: CASSPAGGGGYEQYF
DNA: TGCGCCAGCAGCCCGGCGGGCGGAGGAGGATACGAGCAGTACTTC

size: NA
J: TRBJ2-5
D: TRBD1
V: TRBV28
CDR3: CASSPTGFSETQYF
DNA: TGTGCCAGCAGTCCGACAGGGTTTAGTGAGACCCAGTACTTC

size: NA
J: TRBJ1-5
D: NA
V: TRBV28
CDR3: CASSFRGRGNQPQHF
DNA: TGTGCCAGCAGTTTTCGGGGTAGAGGCAATCAGCCCCAGCATTTT

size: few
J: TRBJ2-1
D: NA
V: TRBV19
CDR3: CASSPTSQAGNEQFF
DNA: TGTGCCAGTAGTCCGACTTCTCAAGCTGGCAATGAGCAGTTCTTC

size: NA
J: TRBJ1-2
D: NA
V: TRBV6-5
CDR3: CASSFSESNYGYTF
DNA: TGTGCCAGCAGTTTCTCAGAGTCTAACTATGGCTACACCTTC

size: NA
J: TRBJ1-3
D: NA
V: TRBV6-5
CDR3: CASGLGNTIYF
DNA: TGTGCCTCCGGGTTGGGAAACACCATATATTTT